The 32 T cell receptor beta chains in this list originate from one sample, sequenced in a study of blood T cell repertoires in COVID-19. TCRdb's table, derived via immunoSEQ multiplex PCR, lists solely in-frame clones and lacks some. The sample yields roughly 82,000 clones, 82% seen once. The sample was peripheral blood. These receptor sequences come from a man aged 55-75 years with acute or convalescent COVID-19.

The chain is built from TRBV19 and TRBJ1-5; possibly TRBD1 for D (5 bases). The V and J ends lost 6 bases and 0 bases respectively, with 18 bases between them. Germline V gives CDR1 LNHDA, CDR2 SQIVND (reference sequence). CDR3 length: 17 amino acids. The CDR3 bases are TGTGCCAGTAGGGGGACTCCTCAGGGACCTAGCAATCAGCCCCAGCATTTT. Amino acid sequence: CASRGTPQGPSNQPQHF. Full variable domain (rest looked up from reference TRBV19 and TRBJ1-5): DGGITQSPKYLFRKEGQNVTLSCEQNLNHDAMYWYRQDPGQGLRLIYYSQIVNDFQKGDIAEGYSVSREKKESFPLTVTSAQKNPTAFYLCASRGTPQGPSNQPQHFGDGTRLSIL.

The V call is TRBV7-2, the J call TRBJ1-2; possible D gene TRBD1, 5 bases. The V gene's germline CDR1 is SGHTA and CDR2 FQGNSA. CDR3 length: 13 residues. V was shortened by 3 bases and J by 5 bases, with 10 bases between the two germline ends. The CDR3 spells CASSLAGEYGYTF. CDR3 DNA: TGTGCCAGCAGCTTGGCGGGGGAGTATGGCTACACCTTC.

The chain carries TRBV7-6 and TRBJ2-5; a weak D match, TRBD2 (5 bases). Germline CDR1 reads SGHVS; CDR2 reads FNYEAQ. Trimming left V 1 base short and J 7 bases short, with 16 bases between. CDR3 length: 15 amino acids. This chain's CDR3 is CASSLVDGPEGTQYF. The CDR3 DNA follows: TGTGCCAGCAGCTTAGTAGACGGACCCGAGGGGACCCAGTACTTC. The complete variable domain, with remaining parts taken from reference TRBV7-6 and TRBJ2-5, reads GAGVSQSPRYKVTKRGQDVALRCDPISGHVSLYWYRQALGQGPEFLTYFNYEAQQDKSGLPNDRFSAERPEGSISTLTIQRTEQRDSAMYRCASSLVDGPEGTQYFGPGTRLLVL.

This chain's CDR3 is CASTTRGQGGEKLFF. CDR3 nucleotide sequence: TGTGCCAGCACCACAAGGGGACAGGGAGGTGAAAAACTGTTTTTT. V usage is TRBV6-5 and J usage is TRBJ1-4; 9 bases agree with TRBD1. This CDR3 has 15 residues. The germline CDR1 and CDR2 sequences are MNHEY and SVGAGI. After removal of 7 bases from V and 7 bases from J, the junction contained 10 bases not matched to a gene.

The rearrangement links TRBV5-8 to TRBJ2-7, with 8 nucleotides matching TRBD2. Losses at the gene ends were 5 bases for V and 1 base for J; bases not matched to a gene: 8. The germline V gene has CDR1 SGHTS and CDR2 YDEGEE. The CDR3 length is 15 residues. DNA of the CDR3: TGTGCCAGCAGTCGGAGCGGGGGTTATTCCTACGAGCAGTACTTC. Its protein is CASSRSGGYSYEQYF.

This clone was seen a handful of times. The chain has TRBV28 and TRBJ2-7; D is unclear. This CDR3 spans 15 amino acids. Germline V gives CDR1 MDHEN, CDR2 SYDVKM. Trimming took off 1 base at V and 2 bases at J, with 12 bases between the two ends. In nucleotides, the CDR3 is TGTGCCAGCAGTTTATACGACACCTTTACCTACGAGCAGTACTTC. This encodes CASSLYDTFTYEQYF.

The chain combines TRBV4-1 with TRBJ1-1; D may be TRBD1 (6 bases). This CDR3 has 18 residues. The germline CDR1 and CDR2 sequences are MGHRA and YSYEKL. The V gene lost 4 bases and the J gene lost 0 bases, with 21 bases spanning the gap. The CDR3 bases are TGCGCCAGCAGCCCAACGGAGGACAGAATAATAATGAACACTGAAGCTTTCTTT. This encodes CASSPTEDRIIMNTEAFF.

V usage is TRBV19 and J usage is TRBJ2-1; 15 bases align to TRBD2. The CDR3 is made up of 15 amino acids. CDR1 is LNHDA and CDR2 is SQIVND in the germline V gene (reference sequence). Germline trimming cut 6 bases from V and 7 bases from J; bases unmatched to any gene: 4. The CDR3 is CASSGLAGGLNEQFF. CDR3 DNA sequence: TGTGCCAGTAGCGGACTAGCGGGGGGGCTGAATGAGCAGTTCTTC.

The chain couples TRBV9 to TRBJ2-7; 8 bases are a match to TRBD2. V was clipped by 3 bases and J by 6 bases; unmatched bases: 5. From germline, CDR1 is SGDLS and CDR2 YYNGEE. This CDR3 comprises 13 residues. This chain's CDR3 is CASSAAGTSEQYF. The CDR3 bases are TGTGCCAGCAGCGCAGCGGGGACTAGCGAGCAGTACTTC.

This clone was counted only a few times. The chain links TRBV6-2 or TRBV6-3 to TRBJ2-5; the match to TRBD2 covers 8 bases. Trimming removed 6 bases from V and 5 bases from J; junction bases left unmatched: 8. CDR1 and CDR2 from the germline V gene are MNHEY and SVGEGT. This CDR3 has 14 amino acids. The CDR3 region is CASSPTGGRETQYF. CDR3 DNA sequence: TGTGCCAGCAGCCCAACGGGGGGGCGGGAGACCCAGTACTTC.

The chain carries TRBV28 and TRBJ1-5; D possibly corresponds to TRBD1 (6 bases). This CDR3 is built from 17 residues. The V and J ends lost 6 bases and 6 bases respectively, with 24 bases between them. Germline values: CDR1 MDHEN, CDR2 SYDVKM. CDR3 sequence reads: CASREGGATGESQPQHF. The CDR3 DNA is TGTGCCAGCAGGGAAGGGGGGGCGACAGGAGAGAGTCAGCCCCAGCATTTT.

The chain couples TRBV5-1 to TRBJ1-1; 7 bases agree with TRBD1. The CDR3 covers 15 residues. With V trimmed by 4 bases and J by 2 bases, 8 bases remained unmatched. Germline V lookup: CDR1 SGHRS, CDR2 YFSETQ. The CDR3 loop is CASSLGGTANTEAFF. The DNA for the CDR3 is TGCGCCAGCAGCCTCGGCGGGACAGCCAACACTGAAGCTTTCTTT.

The rearrangement uses TRBV19 and TRBJ1-2; maybe TRBD1 (5 bases). This CDR3 has 12 amino acids. Between the trimmed V and J ends, which lost 3 bases and 8 bases, there was a span of 10 bases. Germline V gives CDR1 LNHDA, CDR2 SQIVND (reference sequence). CDR3 nucleotide sequence: TGTGCCAGTAGTATCCAGGAGGGGGGCTACACCTTC. This encodes CASSIQEGGYTF.

This clone appeared once. The gene calls are TRBV7-8 and TRBJ1-1, with D uncertain. Per germline, CDR1 SGHVS and CDR2 FQNEAQ. V was trimmed by 3 bases and J by 1 base, leaving 9 bases between them. The CDR3 has 14 amino acids. Written as DNA, the CDR3 is TGTGCCAGCAGCTTTGTACACCAGAACACTGAAGCTTTCTTT. Translated, it gives CASSFVHQNTEAFF.

The chain uses TRBV6-2 or TRBV6-3 and TRBJ1-1; 9 bases match TRBD1. The CDR3 runs to 12 residues. The germline V gene has CDR1 MNHEY and CDR2 SVGEGT. Unmatched junction bases numbered 2, after V lost 4 bases and J lost 8 bases. The CDR3 loop reads CASSFDRGEAFF. The CDR3 DNA reads TGTGCCAGCAGTTTCGACAGGGGGGAAGCTTTCTTT.

The gene calls are TRBV27 and TRBJ1-2; 8 bases fit TRBD1. The CDR3 is 13 amino acids. After removal of 6 bases from V and 6 bases from J, the junction contained 6 bases not matched to a gene. Per the germline V gene, CDR1 is MNHEY and CDR2 is SMNVEV (reference sequence). The CDR3 sequence is CASSPRGRDGYTF. In DNA, the CDR3 is TGTGCCAGCAGCCCCAGGGGGCGGGATGGCTACACCTTC.

The chain carries TRBV28 and TRBJ1-5, with D unresolved. V gave up 5 bases and J gave up 0 bases, with 14 bases separating them. The CDR3 length is 16 residues. The V gene's germline CDR1 is MDHEN and CDR2 SYDVKM. The CDR3 reads CASSPRTGYSNQPQHF. The DNA for the CDR3 is TGTGCCAGCAGTCCCAGGACGGGATATAGCAATCAGCCCCAGCATTTT.

This rearrangement joins TRBV4-3 to TRBJ2-1; D call uncertain. Trimming stripped 0 bases from V and 6 bases from J, with 12 bases between. This CDR3 has 15 residues. Germline loops: CDR1 LGHNA, CDR2 YSLEER. The CDR3 here is CASSQDGRAGNEQFF. CDR3 DNA sequence: TGCGCCAGCAGCCAAGATGGGCGCGCCGGCAATGAGCAGTTCTTC.

This rearrangement joins TRBV27 to TRBJ2-2; possible D gene TRBD2, 5 bases. This CDR3 spans 14 amino acids. Germline CDR1 is MNHEY and CDR2 is SMNVEV (reference sequence). The V and J ends lost 0 bases and 5 bases respectively, with 7 bases between them. Here the CDR3 reads CASSLSRVTGELFF. CDR3 DNA: TGTGCCAGCAGTTTATCGAGGGTGACCGGGGAGCTGTTTTTT.

The chain joins TRBV5-4 to TRBJ2-3, with D maybe TRBD2 (6 bases). The germline CDR1 and CDR2 sequences are SGHNT and YYREEE (reference sequence). The CDR3 runs 15 residues. The V gene lost 7 bases and the J gene lost 6 bases, with 21 bases spanning the gap. CDR3 residues: CASGRHTSGVDTQYF. CDR3 DNA sequence: TGTGCCAGCGGACGGCACACCTCGGGAGTGGATACGCAGTATTTT.

This clone was counted between two and nine times. This chain joins TRBV5-4 and TRBJ1-6, with 9 bases that match TRBD1. The V and J ends lost 3 bases and 10 bases, in that order; junction bases with no gene match: 8. Germline CDR1 and CDR2: SGHNT and YYREEE (reference sequence). The CDR3 is made up of 15 amino acids. In DNA form, the CDR3 reads TGTGCCAGCAGCTCGGACAGGGGAGGTGGGTCACCCCTCCACTTT. Translated: CASSSDRGGGSPLHF.

The chain has TRBV18 and TRBJ2-7; D is possibly TRBD2 (5 bases). CDR1 is KGHSH and CDR2 is LQKENI in the germline V gene. V was trimmed by 5 bases and J by 1 base, leaving 15 bases between them. The CDR3 consists of 15 residues. The CDR3 DNA reads as TGTGCCAGCTCAGGAGCGCGAGGAGGTTCCTACGAGCAGTACTTC. Protein product: CASSGARGGSYEQYF.

The chain combines TRBV7-2 with TRBJ2-6, with 10 bases matching TRBD1. CDR1 is SGHTA and CDR2 is FQGNSA in the germline V gene. The CDR3 contains 18 residues. V dropped 3 bases and J dropped 0; count of bases not matched to a gene: 5. In DNA, the CDR3 is TGTGCCAGCAGCTTTCTGACAGGGGGCCTCTCTGGGGCCAACGTCCTGACTTTC. It yields the protein CASSFLTGGLSGANVLTF.

The chain links TRBV3-1 (or the pseudogene TRBV3-2) to TRBJ2-5; 7 nucleotides align to TRBD1. Germline assignment: CDR1 LGHDT and CDR2 YNNKEL (reference sequence). The CDR3 runs 14 residues. Unmatched junction bases numbered 8, after V lost 5 bases and J lost 5 bases. In DNA form, the CDR3 reads TGTGCCAGCAGCGAAACAGGGGTCCACGAGACCCAGTACTTC. The encoded protein is CASSETGVHETQYF.

This clone came up once. The genes are TRBV18 and TRBJ2-1; 11 bases align to TRBD2. Germline CDR1 reads KGHSH; CDR2 reads LQKENI. This CDR3 is built from 15 residues. V lost 6 bases and J lost 6; bases outside the gene matches: 7. CDR3 DNA: TGTGCCAGCTCCTCTAGCGGGGGGCCTGTCAATGAGCAGTTCTTC. Its protein is CASSSSGGPVNEQFF.

The rearrangement uses TRBV5-4 and TRBJ2-5, with 13 bases fitting TRBD2. V lost 4 bases to trimming and J lost 4 bases; unmatched junction nucleotides: 4. There are 15 residues in the CDR3. Germline values: CDR1 SGHNT, CDR2 YYREEE (reference sequence). The CDR3 loop is CASSPLAGGVETQYF. CDR3 coding DNA: TGTGCCAGCAGCCCACTAGCGGGGGGGGTAGAGACCCAGTACTTC.

The chain is built from TRBV3-1 (or the pseudogene TRBV3-2) and TRBJ1-6; no reliable D call. V dropped 0 bases and J dropped 7 bases, with 10 bases sitting between them. The CDR3 is 15 amino acids. Germline CDR1 is LGHDT and CDR2 is YNNKEL (reference sequence). The CDR3 DNA follows: TGTGCCAGCAGCCAAGATTCCGTCCGGAATTCACCCCTCCACTTT. It yields the protein CASSQDSVRNSPLHF.

The J gene is TRBJ1-5, the V gene TRBV6-6; 9 bases are shared with TRBD1. Germline V lookup: CDR1 MNHNY, CDR2 SVGAGI (reference sequence). The CDR3 loop spans 16 amino acids. J lost 6 bases, V lost 6 bases, and 12 bases had no gene match. CDR3 sequence: CASSRPGTGFGQPQHF. CDR3 coding DNA: TGTGCCAGCAGCCGTCCCGGGACAGGGTTTGGTCAGCCCCAGCATTTT.

The V and J genes are TRBV2 and TRBJ2-7, with 9 bases lining up with TRBD1. Trimming at V came to 7 bases and at J to 0 bases, leaving 7 bases not matched to a gene. The germline gives CDR1 SNHLY, CDR2 FYNNEI. CDR3 length: 15 residues. Here the CDR3 reads CASIPTGGPSYEQYF. In nucleotides, the CDR3 is TGTGCCAGCATTCCCACAGGGGGCCCCTCCTACGAGCAGTACTTC.

The genes are TRBV4-3 and TRBJ2-1, with D uncertain. The CDR3 is made up of 13 amino acids. V was trimmed by 3 bases and J by 7 bases, leaving 10 bases between them. CDR1 is LGHNA, CDR2 YSLEER, per germline. As DNA, the CDR3 is TGCGCCAGCAGCCATCAAACAGTTAATGAGCAGTTCTTC. Residues: CASSHQTVNEQFF.

This rearrangement joins TRBV6-5 to TRBJ2-5, with TRBD2 matching over 14 bases. This CDR3 is built from 15 residues. Per germline, CDR1 MNHEY and CDR2 SVGAGI. V was pared by 7 bases and J by 3 bases, with 4 bases of the junction left unmatched. This CDR3 reads CASTGLAGGEETQYF. The DNA for the CDR3 is TGTGCCAGCACCGGACTAGCGGGGGGCGAAGAGACCCAGTACTTC.

This clone was seen once. The rearrangement uses TRBV7-8 and TRBJ2-7, with TRBD2 identical over 10 bases. Germline CDR1 reads SGHVS; CDR2 reads FQNEAQ. V shed 5 bases and J 6 bases; nucleotides not matched to a gene: 10. The CDR3 extends over 15 amino acids. The CDR3 region has the DNA TGTGCCAGCAGCCCCATTATGGGACTAGCGAGCGAGCAGTACTTC. Translated: CASSPIMGLASEQYF.